The rows below give T cell receptor beta chains drawn from one sample of a study of coeliac disease. Profiling relied on immunoSEQ multiplex PCR, and the TCRdb table lists in-frame clones only, not all of them. The data show roughly 4,100 clones, 64% seen once. The sample taken for sequencing was lymphocytes from the gut lamina propria. These receptors were taken from a woman aged 25 to 39 without celiac disease. CDR3s include the opening cysteine and the closing phenylalanine or tryptophan.

V gene	J gene	CDR3 protein
TRBV6-1	TRBJ1-1	CASSERGNTEAFF
TRBV2	TRBJ1-1	CASRLTGSSSRNTEAFF
TRBV4-1	TRBJ1-3	CASSPSNNPGSGNTIYF
TRBV5-4	TRBJ2-1	CASSATGYNEQFF
TRBV10-3	TRBJ2-1	CAIKRSGSSDEQFF
TRBV2	TRBJ2-7	CASSGIAAYEQYF
TRBV9	TRBJ2-5	CASSVGYDEMVQETQYF
TRBV30	TRBJ2-7	CAWSTGQGHEQYF
TRBV18	TRBJ2-7	CASSSGQLAYEQYF
TRBV4-1	TRBJ1-2	CASSQGQGQGGYTF
TRBV11-3	TRBJ1-4	CASSLWQGRVVEKLFF
TRBV6-1	TRBJ2-1	CASNLAGNNEQFF
TRBV29-1	TRBJ1-1	CSTGHGEAEAFF
TRBV27	TRBJ2-1	CASSLRDRGTQSNNEQFF